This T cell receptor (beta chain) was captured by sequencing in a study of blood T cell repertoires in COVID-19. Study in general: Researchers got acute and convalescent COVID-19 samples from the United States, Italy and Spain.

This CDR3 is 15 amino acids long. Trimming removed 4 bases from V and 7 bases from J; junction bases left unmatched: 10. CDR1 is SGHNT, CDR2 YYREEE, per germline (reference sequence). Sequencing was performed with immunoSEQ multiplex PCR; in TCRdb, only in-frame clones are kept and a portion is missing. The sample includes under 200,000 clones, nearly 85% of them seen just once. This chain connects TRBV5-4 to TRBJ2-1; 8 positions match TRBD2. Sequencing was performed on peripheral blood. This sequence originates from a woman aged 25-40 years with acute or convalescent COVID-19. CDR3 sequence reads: CASSPPREASNEQFF. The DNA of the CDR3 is TGTGCCAGCAGCCCACCGCGGGAGGCATCGAATGAGCAGTTCTTC.